This T cell receptor (beta chain) appears in the sequencing data of a study of molecular identifiers for immune sequencing clone quantification. This clonotype has a count of ten or more. What it binds is unknown. Each CDR3 protein is one row after TCRdb ran MiXCR on the PCR reads. This sample has a few hundred thousand distinct CDR3 sequences, with 20% to 25% found just once. Study conclusions and caveats: Detecting spiked Jurkat TCR RNA from one cell among about 910,000 naive cells was reportedly possible.

CDR3 length: 14 amino acids. Looked up from germline, CDR1 is SQVTM and CDR2 is ANQGSEA. The V and J ends lost 4 bases and 1 base, in that order; junction bases with no gene match: 2. Naive CD8 T cells were picked out by sorting for CD8+CD4-CCR7+CD45RA+. The sample comprised naive CD8+ T cells from blood, with Jurkat cell RNA spiked in. Specified subset: FACS-sorted CD8+CD4-CCR7+CD45RA+ naive T cells. This chain connects TRBV29-1 to TRBJ2-5, with 11 nucleotides matching TRBD2. This TCR derives from a human donor in good health. Some libraries in this study had Jurkat cell RNA spiked in. The CDR3 DNA follows: TGCAGCGTTGGACTAGCGGGATTCCAAGAGACCCAGTACTTC. Translation: CSVGLAGFQETQYF.